A selection of T cell receptor beta chains follows, all from one sample in a study of T-cell reconstitution after alpha-beta-depleted transplantation in children. MiXCR, run by TCRdb on the PCR reads, gives a single entry per CDR3 protein. The sample includes hundreds of thousands of distinct CDR3 sequences, around 16% seen only once; the top ten take 25% to 30%. The specimen was PBMCs, mostly from graft donor cells, collected 360 days after TCRalphabeta/CD19-depleted stem cell transplant. The receptors derive from a boy under two years old who had a stem cell transplant for Wiskott-Aldrich syndrome, so the T cells may come from the graft donor. The conserved cysteine and the conserved F or W are not part of the CDR3 here. Each record gives: CDR3 protein, J gene, D gene, V gene. A D gene is named only where the DNA matches it firmly.

CDR3 protein: ASGSGTSVYNEQF; J gene: TRBJ2-1; D gene: TRBD2; V gene: TRBV12-3/TRBV12-4
CDR3 protein: ASSPTGTSMTEQF; J gene: TRBJ2-1; D gene: TRBD2; V gene: TRBV18
CDR3 protein: AIRGLAGGNEQF; J gene: TRBJ2-1; D gene: TRBD2; V gene: TRBV10-3
CDR3 protein: ASSLWISSYNEQF; J gene: TRBJ2-1; D gene: -; V gene: TRBV5-5
CDR3 protein: ASRQDFLLEQY; J gene: TRBJ2-7; D gene: -; V gene: TRBV28
CDR3 protein: ASSPHRLARYEQY; J gene: TRBJ2-7; D gene: TRBD2; V gene: TRBV3-1
CDR3 protein: AIRGGNEQF; J gene: TRBJ2-1; D gene: -; V gene: TRBV10-3
CDR3 protein: ASSRTPTTGELF; J gene: TRBJ2-2; D gene: -; V gene: TRBV9
CDR3 protein: ASSLDQTVVRLPYEQY; J gene: TRBJ2-7; D gene: -; V gene: TRBV11-2
CDR3 protein: ASSNYQGRAF; J gene: TRBJ1-1; D gene: -; V gene: TRBV5-1
CDR3 protein: ASSASWDSYEQY; J gene: TRBJ2-7; D gene: TRBD1; V gene: TRBV10-1
CDR3 protein: ASSLWGTAGEKLF; J gene: TRBJ1-4; D gene: -; V gene: TRBV27
CDR3 protein: ASSWNIIRSGANVLT; J gene: TRBJ2-6; D gene: -; V gene: TRBV5-4
CDR3 protein: SATVTSGRADIQY; J gene: TRBJ2-4; D gene: TRBD2; V gene: TRBV20-1
CDR3 protein: ATSRGFSTDTQY; J gene: TRBJ2-3; D gene: -; V gene: TRBV24-1
CDR3 protein: SARDRWDPYEQY; J gene: TRBJ2-7; D gene: -; V gene: TRBV20-1
CDR3 protein: ASSPPWTGGYGYT; J gene: TRBJ1-2; D gene: TRBD1; V gene: TRBV18
CDR3 protein: ASSLEHNEQF; J gene: TRBJ2-1; D gene: -; V gene: TRBV28
CDR3 protein: ASSRPWSNEQY; J gene: TRBJ2-7; D gene: -; V gene: TRBV6-1
CDR3 protein: ASSFGGTPDTQY; J gene: TRBJ2-3; D gene: -; V gene: TRBV5-1
CDR3 protein: ASSSSWGLAASLEQF; J gene: TRBJ2-1; D gene: TRBD2; V gene: TRBV11-1
CDR3 protein: ASSLGHYTGELF; J gene: TRBJ2-2; D gene: -; V gene: TRBV7-8
CDR3 protein: SARDFSGGARETQY; J gene: TRBJ2-5; D gene: TRBD2; V gene: TRBV20-1
CDR3 protein: ASTGTSGLYNEQF; J gene: TRBJ2-1; D gene: TRBD2; V gene: TRBV30
CDR3 protein: ATSRKGRVASGANVLT; J gene: TRBJ2-6; D gene: -; V gene: TRBV15
CDR3 protein: ATSDLWSSGTTGELF; J gene: TRBJ2-2; D gene: TRBD2; V gene: TRBV24-1
CDR3 protein: ASSYSHLYGYT; J gene: TRBJ1-2; D gene: -; V gene: TRBV6-5
CDR3 protein: ASSEGGKGAYEQY; J gene: TRBJ2-7; D gene: -; V gene: TRBV10-1
CDR3 protein: ASSFGGFGSYEQY; J gene: TRBJ2-7; D gene: -; V gene: TRBV5-1
CDR3 protein: ASSPIPLLAGVPDTQY; J gene: TRBJ2-3; D gene: TRBD2; V gene: TRBV27
CDR3 protein: ASSQPSGGTSSYNEQF; J gene: TRBJ2-1; D gene: TRBD2; V gene: TRBV4-2
CDR3 protein: ASSLGGMEETQY; J gene: TRBJ2-5; D gene: -; V gene: TRBV12-3/TRBV12-4
CDR3 protein: ASSQDRWDSLRTATNEKLF; J gene: TRBJ1-4; D gene: -; V gene: TRBV4-1
CDR3 protein: ASSLRPQGADTEAF; J gene: TRBJ1-1; D gene: TRBD1; V gene: TRBV5-1
CDR3 protein: SYSGRSYEQY; J gene: TRBJ2-7; D gene: TRBD2; V gene: TRBV29-1
CDR3 protein: SASTGNTIY; J gene: TRBJ1-3; D gene: -; V gene: TRBV20-1
CDR3 protein: ASSPGESPVQQY; J gene: TRBJ2-7; D gene: -; V gene: TRBV5-1
CDR3 protein: ASSLARGERDLYNEQF; J gene: TRBJ2-1; D gene: TRBD2; V gene: TRBV11-1
CDR3 protein: ASSFSGWDTQY; J gene: TRBJ2-3; D gene: -; V gene: TRBV7-6
CDR3 protein: ASSLGPGHRAGANVLT; J gene: TRBJ2-6; D gene: -; V gene: TRBV12-3/TRBV12-4
CDR3 protein: ASSQDHNEQF; J gene: TRBJ2-1; D gene: -; V gene: TRBV4-3
CDR3 protein: ASSPQLARDEQY; J gene: TRBJ2-7; D gene: -; V gene: TRBV4-2
CDR3 protein: ASTDRGRGEKNTEAF; J gene: TRBJ1-1; D gene: TRBD1; V gene: TRBV6-5
CDR3 protein: ASSPGRGDQPQH; J gene: TRBJ1-5; D gene: -; V gene: TRBV18